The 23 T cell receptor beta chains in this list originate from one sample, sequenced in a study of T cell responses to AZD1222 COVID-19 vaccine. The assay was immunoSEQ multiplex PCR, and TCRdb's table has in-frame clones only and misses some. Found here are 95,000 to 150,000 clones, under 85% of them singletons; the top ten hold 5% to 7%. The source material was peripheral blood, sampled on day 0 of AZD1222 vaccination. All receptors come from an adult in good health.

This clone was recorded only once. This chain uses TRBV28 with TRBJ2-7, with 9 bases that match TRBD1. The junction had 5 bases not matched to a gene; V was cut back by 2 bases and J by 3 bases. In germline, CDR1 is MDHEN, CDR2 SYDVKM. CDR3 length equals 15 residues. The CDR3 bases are TGTGCCAGCAGTTTACCTGGGACAGGGCTCTACGAGCAGTACTTC. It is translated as CASSLPGTGLYEQYF.

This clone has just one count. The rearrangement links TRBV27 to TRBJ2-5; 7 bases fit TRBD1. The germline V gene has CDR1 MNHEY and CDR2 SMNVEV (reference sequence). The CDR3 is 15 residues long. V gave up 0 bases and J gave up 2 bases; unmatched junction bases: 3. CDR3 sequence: CASSLSTGPQETQYF. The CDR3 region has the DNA TGTGCCAGCAGTTTATCGACAGGGCCACAAGAGACCCAGTACTTC.

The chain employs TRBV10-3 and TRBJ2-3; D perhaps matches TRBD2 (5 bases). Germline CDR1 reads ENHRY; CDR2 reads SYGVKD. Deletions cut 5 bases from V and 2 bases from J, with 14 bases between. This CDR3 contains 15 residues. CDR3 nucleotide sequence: TGTGCCATCAGTCTTGGCGGGCAGACCACAGATACGCAGTATTTT. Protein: CAISLGGQTTDTQYF.

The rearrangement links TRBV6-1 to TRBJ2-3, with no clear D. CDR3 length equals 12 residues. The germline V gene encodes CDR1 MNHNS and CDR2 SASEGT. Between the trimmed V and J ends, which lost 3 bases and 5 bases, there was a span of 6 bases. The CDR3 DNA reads TGTGCCAGCAGTGATTGGGAAGATACGCAGTATTTT. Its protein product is CASSDWEDTQYF.

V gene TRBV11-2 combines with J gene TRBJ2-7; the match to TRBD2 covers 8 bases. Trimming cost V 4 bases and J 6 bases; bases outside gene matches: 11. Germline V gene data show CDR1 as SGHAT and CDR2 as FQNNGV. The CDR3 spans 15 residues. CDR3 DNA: TGTGCCAGCAGCTCCTCCGGGGGGGTTACTGCCGAGCAGTACTTC. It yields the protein CASSSSGGVTAEQYF.

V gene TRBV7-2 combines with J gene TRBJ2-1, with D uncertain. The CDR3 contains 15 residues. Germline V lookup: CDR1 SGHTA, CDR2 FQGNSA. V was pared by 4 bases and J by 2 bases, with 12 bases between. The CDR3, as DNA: TGTGCCAGCAGCTGGCTTCTTGGACCCTACAATGAGCAGTTCTTC. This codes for CASSWLLGPYNEQFF.

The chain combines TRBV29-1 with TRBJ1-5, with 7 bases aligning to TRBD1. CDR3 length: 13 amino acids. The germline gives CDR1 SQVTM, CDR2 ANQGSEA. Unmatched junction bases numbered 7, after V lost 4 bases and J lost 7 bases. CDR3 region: CSVAQGVGQPQHF. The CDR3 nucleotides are TGCAGCGTTGCTCAGGGGGTCGGGCAGCCCCAGCATTTT.

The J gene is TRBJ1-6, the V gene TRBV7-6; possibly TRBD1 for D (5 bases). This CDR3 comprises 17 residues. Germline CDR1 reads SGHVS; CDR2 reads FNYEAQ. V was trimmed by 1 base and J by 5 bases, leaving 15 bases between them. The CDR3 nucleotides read TGTGCCAGCAGCTTAGTTTCATCCGGGGGGGATAATTCACCCCTCCACTTT. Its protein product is CASSLVSSGGDNSPLHF.

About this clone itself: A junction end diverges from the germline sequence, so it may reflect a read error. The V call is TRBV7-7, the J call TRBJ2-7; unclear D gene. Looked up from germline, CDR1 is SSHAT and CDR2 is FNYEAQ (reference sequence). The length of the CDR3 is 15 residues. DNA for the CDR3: TGTGCTAGCAGCCTCCTCCCCGGCGGTTCCTACGAGCAGTACTTC. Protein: CASSLLPGGSYEQYF.

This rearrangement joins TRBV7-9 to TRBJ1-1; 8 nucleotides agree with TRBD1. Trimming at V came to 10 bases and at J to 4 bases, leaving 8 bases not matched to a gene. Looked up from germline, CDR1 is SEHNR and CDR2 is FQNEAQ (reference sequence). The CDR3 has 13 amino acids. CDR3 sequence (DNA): TGTGCCACCGATCCGGGACAGGCCACTGAAGCTTTCTTT. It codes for CATDPGQATEAFF.

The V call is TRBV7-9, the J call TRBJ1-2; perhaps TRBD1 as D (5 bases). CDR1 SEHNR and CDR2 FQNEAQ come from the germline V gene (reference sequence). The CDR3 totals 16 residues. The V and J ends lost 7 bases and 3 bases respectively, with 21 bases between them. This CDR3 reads CASTKGLEPVYYGYTF. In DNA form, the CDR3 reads TGTGCCAGCACAAAGGGGTTGGAGCCCGTTTACTATGGCTACACCTTC.

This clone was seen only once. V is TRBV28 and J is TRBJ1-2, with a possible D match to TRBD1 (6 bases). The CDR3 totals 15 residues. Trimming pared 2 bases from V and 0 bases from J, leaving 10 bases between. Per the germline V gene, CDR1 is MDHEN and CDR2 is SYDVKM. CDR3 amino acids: CASSLRGGPNYGYTF. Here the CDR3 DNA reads TGTGCCAGCAGTTTAAGGGGGGGGCCTAACTATGGCTACACCTTC.

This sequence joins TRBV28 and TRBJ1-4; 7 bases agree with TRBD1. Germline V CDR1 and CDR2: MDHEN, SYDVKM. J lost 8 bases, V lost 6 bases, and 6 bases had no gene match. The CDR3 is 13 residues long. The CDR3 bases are TGTGCCAGCAGCACTCGACAGGGAGAAAAACTGTTTTTT. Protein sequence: CASSTRQGEKLFF.

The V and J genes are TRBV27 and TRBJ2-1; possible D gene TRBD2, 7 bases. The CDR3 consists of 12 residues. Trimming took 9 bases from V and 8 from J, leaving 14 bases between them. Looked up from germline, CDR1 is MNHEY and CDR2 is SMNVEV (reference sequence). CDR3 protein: CASRGASYEQFF. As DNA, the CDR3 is TGTGCCAGTCGGGGGGCCTCATATGAGCAGTTCTTC.

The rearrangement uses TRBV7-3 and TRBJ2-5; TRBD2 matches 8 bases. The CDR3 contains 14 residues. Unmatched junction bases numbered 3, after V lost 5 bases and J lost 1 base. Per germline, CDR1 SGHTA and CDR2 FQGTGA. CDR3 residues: CASSRGGPQETQYF. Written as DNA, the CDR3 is TGTGCCAGCAGCCGCGGGGGGCCCCAAGAGACCCAGTACTTC.

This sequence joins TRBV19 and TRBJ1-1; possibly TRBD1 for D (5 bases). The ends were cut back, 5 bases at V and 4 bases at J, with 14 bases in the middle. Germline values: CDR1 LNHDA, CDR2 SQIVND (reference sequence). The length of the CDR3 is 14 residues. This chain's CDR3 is CASSLVRGGTEAFF. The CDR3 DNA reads TGTGCCAGTAGTCTCGTGAGGGGCGGCACTGAAGCTTTCTTT.

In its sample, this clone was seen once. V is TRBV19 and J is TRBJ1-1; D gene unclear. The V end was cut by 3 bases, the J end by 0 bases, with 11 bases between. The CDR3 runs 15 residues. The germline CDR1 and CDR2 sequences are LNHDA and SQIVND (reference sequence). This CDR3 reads CASSIEVQLNTEAFF. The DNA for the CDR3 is TGTGCCAGTAGTATTGAGGTCCAGTTGAACACTGAAGCTTTCTTT.

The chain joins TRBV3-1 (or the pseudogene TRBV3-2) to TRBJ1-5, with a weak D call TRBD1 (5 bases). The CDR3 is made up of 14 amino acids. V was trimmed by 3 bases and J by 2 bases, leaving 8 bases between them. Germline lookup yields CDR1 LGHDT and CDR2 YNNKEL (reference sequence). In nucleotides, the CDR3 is TGTGCCAGCAGCCAGGGCAGGGGCAATCAGCCCCAGCATTTT. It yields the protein CASSQGRGNQPQHF.

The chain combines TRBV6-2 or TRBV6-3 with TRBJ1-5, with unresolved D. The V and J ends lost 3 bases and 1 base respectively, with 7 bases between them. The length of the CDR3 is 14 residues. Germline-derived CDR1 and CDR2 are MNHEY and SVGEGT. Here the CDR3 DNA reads TGTGCCAGCAGTTATATAGGGAGCAATCAGCCCCAGCATTTT. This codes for CASSYIGSNQPQHF.

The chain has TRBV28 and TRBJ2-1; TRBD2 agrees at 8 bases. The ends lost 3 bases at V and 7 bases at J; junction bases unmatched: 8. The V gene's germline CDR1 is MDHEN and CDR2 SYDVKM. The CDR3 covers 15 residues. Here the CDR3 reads CASSFAGGPENEQFF. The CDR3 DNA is TGTGCCAGCAGTTTTGCGGGGGGCCCGGAGAATGAGCAGTTCTTC.

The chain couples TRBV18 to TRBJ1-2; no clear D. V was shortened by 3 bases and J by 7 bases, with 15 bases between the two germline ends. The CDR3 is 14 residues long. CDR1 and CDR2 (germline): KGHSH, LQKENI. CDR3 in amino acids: CASSPSTERSGYTF. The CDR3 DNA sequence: TGTGCCAGCTCACCCTCTACAGAGAGGAGTGGCTACACCTTC.

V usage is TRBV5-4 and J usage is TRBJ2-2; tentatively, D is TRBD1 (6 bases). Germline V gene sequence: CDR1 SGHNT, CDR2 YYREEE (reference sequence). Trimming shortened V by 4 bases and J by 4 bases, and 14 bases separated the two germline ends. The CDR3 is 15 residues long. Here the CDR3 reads CASSTWTVSTGELFF. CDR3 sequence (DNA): TGTGCCAGCAGCACTTGGACAGTTTCCACCGGGGAGCTGTTTTTT. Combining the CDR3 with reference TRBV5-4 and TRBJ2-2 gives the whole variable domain ETGVTQSPTHLIKTRGQQVTLRCSSQSGHNTVSWYQQALGQGPQFIFQYYREEENGRGNFPPRFSGLQFPNYSSELNVNALELDDSALYLCASSTWTVSTGELFFGEGSRLTVL.

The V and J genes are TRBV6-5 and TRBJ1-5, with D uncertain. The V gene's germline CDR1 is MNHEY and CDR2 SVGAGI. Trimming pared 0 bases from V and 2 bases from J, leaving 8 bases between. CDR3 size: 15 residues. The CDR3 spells CASSYSGVGNQPQHF. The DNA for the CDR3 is TGTGCCAGCAGTTACTCCGGGGTAGGCAATCAGCCCCAGCATTTT.